The 14 T cell receptor beta chains below were found in one sample sequenced in a study of persistence of HIV-infected CD4 T cells. Nonspecific anti-CD3/anti-CD28 bead stimulation represents the broad CD4+ T cell repertoire. Sorting of responding CD4+ T cells relied on upregulated CD40 ligand together with CD69. This was the immunoSEQ version 4 assay in survey mode. The table came from immunoSEQ multiplex PCR; TCRdb's copy has only in-frame clones and leaves some out. The sample has 35,000 to 50,000 clones, 80% to 90% seen once; the top ten hold around 0.92%. These receptors have no known antigen. The sample was CD4+ T cells sorted from PBMCs after roughly 18-hour stimulation, taken from a patient who received antiretroviral therapy. The origin of the receptors is an adult man with HIV who was CMV-seropositive.

This clone was seen more than once but under ten times. The chain is built from TRBV2 and TRBJ2-7; D is unclear. V lost 6 bases and J 5 bases, leaving 11 bases between the germline ends. This CDR3 region has 12 residues. Germline V CDR1 and CDR2: SNHLY, FYNNEI. CDR3 sequence reads: CASSLNEDEQYF. The CDR3 DNA reads TGTGCCAGCAGCTTAAACGAAGACGAGCAGTACTTC.

This rearrangement joins TRBV18 to TRBJ2-1; 7 nucleotides agree with TRBD1. The CDR3 has 11 amino acids. The germline V gene encodes CDR1 KGHSH and CDR2 LQKENI. J was trimmed by 7 bases and V by 6 bases; bases with no gene match: 0. CDR3 loop: CASSDRNEQFF. The CDR3 coding sequence is TGTGCCAGCTCGGACAGGAATGAGCAGTTCTTC.

The chain employs TRBV5-6 and TRBJ1-2, with D possibly being TRBD1 (5 bases). Germline assignment: CDR1 SGHDT and CDR2 YYEEEE. The CDR3 is made up of 12 amino acids. Deletions cut 1 base from V and 5 bases from J, with 6 bases between. The CDR3 reads CASSLRQYGYTF. The CDR3 nucleotides read TGTGCCAGCAGCTTGCGACAGTATGGCTACACCTTC.

V is TRBV30 and J is TRBJ1-6; TRBD1 matches 7 bases. This CDR3 contains 15 residues. With V trimmed by 2 bases and J by 7 bases, 8 bases remained unmatched. The V gene's germline CDR1 is GTSNPN and CDR2 SVGIG (reference sequence). The CDR3 DNA reads as TGTGCCTGGAGTCTCGCAGGGGGTATGAATTCACCCCTCCACTTT. Amino acids: CAWSLAGGMNSPLHF.

The chain couples TRBV18 to TRBJ1-5; D might be TRBD1 (6 bases). The germline V and J ends were trimmed by 2 bases and 3 bases, with 14 bases remaining between them. The germline gives CDR1 KGHSH, CDR2 LQKENI. CDR3 length: 16 residues. CDR3 DNA sequence: TGTGCCAGCTCACCAGGGGGGCAGGGCTCCAATCAGCCCCAGCATTTT. The encoded protein is CASSPGGQGSNQPQHF.

The rearrangement links TRBV6-5 to TRBJ1-6; D gene ambiguous. The germline CDR1 and CDR2 sequences are MNHEY and SVGAGI. Trimming cost V 6 bases and J 8 bases, with 14 bases left between them. CDR3 size: 14 residues. CDR3 sequence reads: CASSPRVRDSPLHF. The CDR3 DNA reads TGTGCCAGCAGCCCGAGGGTCAGAGATTCACCCCTCCACTTT.

The chain couples TRBV18 to TRBJ1-3; 9 nucleotides align to TRBD1. The CDR3 has 15 amino acids. The ends lost 3 bases at V and 4 bases at J; junction bases unmatched: 4. The germline V gene encodes CDR1 KGHSH and CDR2 LQKENI. The CDR3 sequence: CASSPTGTGGNTIYF. CDR3 DNA: TGTGCCAGCTCACCGACCGGGACAGGGGGAAACACCATATATTTT.

The chain couples TRBV5-1 to TRBJ2-5, with 8 positions matching TRBD1. The V gene's germline CDR1 is SGHRS and CDR2 YFSETQ. With 4 bases clipped from V and 5 bases from J, the junction kept 7 bases outside the gene matches. There are 14 residues in the CDR3. As DNA, the CDR3 is TGCGCCAGCAGCACCTCAGGGGGCCGGGAGACCCAGTACTTC. It specifies CASSTSGGRETQYF.

This chain uses TRBV11-2 with TRBJ2-2; D is perhaps TRBD2 (6 bases). Trimming left V 0 bases short and J 5 bases short, with 13 bases between. The CDR3 is 16 amino acids. CDR1 and CDR2 from the germline V gene are SGHAT and FQNNGV. CDR3 DNA sequence: TGTGCCAGCAGCTTAGATTGGGGGGTAGAGACCGGGGAGCTGTTTTTT. It codes for CASSLDWGVETGELFF.

In its sample, this clone was seen once. The junction shows a germline mismatch at one end, possibly a read error. This chain joins TRBV28 and TRBJ2-4; possibly TRBD1 for D (6 bases). CDR3 size: 13 residues. Per germline, CDR1 MDHEN and CDR2 SYDVKM. The DNA of the CDR3 is TGTGCCAGCAGTTTTCCCGGGACAAACGTTCAGTACTTC. Protein sequence: CASSFPGTNVQYF.

This chain links TRBV2 with TRBJ2-7, with D perhaps matching TRBD1 (5 bases). Trimming left V 6 bases short and J 3 bases short, with 15 bases between. The CDR3 is 14 residues long. Germline V CDR1 and CDR2: SNHLY, FYNNEI. The CDR3 spells CASRTWTSVYEQYF. CDR3 nucleotide sequence: TGTGCCAGCAGGACCTGGACAAGCGTCTACGAGCAGTACTTC.

V gene TRBV5-5 combines with J gene TRBJ1-4; 10 nucleotides match TRBD1. The V and J ends lost 4 bases and 8 bases, in that order; junction bases with no gene match: 8. This CDR3 contains 15 residues. Germline CDR1 is SGHKS and CDR2 is YYEKEE (reference sequence). In nucleotides, the CDR3 is TGTGCCAGCAGCCCCCAGGGACAGGGGAACGAAAAACTGTTTTTT. Translating gives CASSPQGQGNEKLFF.

The chain has TRBV2 and TRBJ1-5; D might be TRBD1 (5 bases). The germline V and J ends were trimmed by 5 bases and 4 bases, with 21 bases remaining between them. Germline-derived CDR1 and CDR2 are SNHLY and FYNNEI. This CDR3 is built from 17 residues. As DNA, the CDR3 is TGTGCCAGCAGTAAGACGGGACGGACTTCCGAAAATCAGCCCCAGCATTTT. Amino acid sequence: CASSKTGRTSENQPQHF.

The gene calls are TRBV4-1 and TRBJ1-4, with D hard to call. V gave up 0 bases and J gave up 9 bases, with 8 bases separating them. CDR1 MGHRA and CDR2 YSYEKL come from the germline V gene. This CDR3 contains 13 residues. The CDR3 region has the DNA TGCGCCAGCAGCCAAGAAGGTCAAAAAAAACTGTTTTTT. It translates to CASSQEGQKKLFF.